The sequence of this T cell receptor beta chain was determined in a study of long-term antiretroviral therapy in people with HIV. Germline V gives CDR1 SQVTM, CDR2 ANQGSEA. The length of the CDR3 is 14 residues. J lost 2 bases, V lost 6 bases, and 9 bases had no gene match. Participants who had HIV were, without exception, treated in the United States. Points from the study as a whole: The study collected no data on ART adherence, viral resistance or therapy changes. Upon ART, diversity increased but remained lower than transplant donor controls.

This was the immunoSEQ v3.0 assay at survey level. Sequencing was performed with immunoSEQ multiplex PCR; in TCRdb, only in-frame clones are kept and a portion is missing. The repertoire includes 20,000 to 25,000 clones, approximately 77% of them detected once, and roughly a tenth sits in the top ten. In the case of this clone: The antigen is not known.

The specimen was unsorted PBMCs, collected 2.4 years after starting antiretroviral therapy. The receptor was derived from a man aged 35 to 55 with HIV. This chain joins TRBV29-1 and TRBJ2-7, with TRBD1 matching over 8 bases. CDR3 nucleotide sequence: TGCAGCGTCACACCGGACAGGGTTCCCTACGAGCAGTACTTC. This sequence encodes CSVTPDRVPYEQYF.